Below are 14 T cell receptor beta chains sequenced from a single sample in a study of blood T cell repertoires in COVID-19. Measured with immunoSEQ multiplex PCR; TCRdb has only the in-frame clones, and not every one. The sample records fewer than 250,000 clones, roughly 82% being singletons. The sample taken for sequencing was peripheral blood. All receptors come from a woman in her seventies with acute or convalescent COVID-19.

V and J are TRBV19 and TRBJ1-1; D might be TRBD1 (5 bases). The CDR3 has 14 amino acids. Germline CDR1 and CDR2: LNHDA and SQIVND (reference sequence). Trimming shortened V by 1 base and J by 3 bases, and 9 bases separated the two germline ends. Written as DNA, the CDR3 is TGTGCCAGTAGTATAGTTGGAGGGGACACTGAAGCTTTCTTT. It is translated as CASSIVGGDTEAFF.

This clone appeared once. The chain joins TRBV10-3 to TRBJ2-7, with unresolved D. The CDR3 extends over 12 amino acids. Germline V CDR1 and CDR2: ENHRY, SYGVKD. V was trimmed by 2 bases and J by 7 bases, leaving 9 bases between them. CDR3 sequence (DNA): TGTGCCATCAGTGAGCCGGCAGGAGAGCAGTACTTC. Protein: CAISEPAGEQYF.

This chain connects TRBV6-2 or TRBV6-3 to TRBJ2-1; TRBD2 aligns across 9 bases. Losses at the gene ends were 0 bases for V and 0 bases for J; bases not matched to a gene: 9. The germline V gene has CDR1 MNHEY and CDR2 SVGEGT. This CDR3 is built from 19 residues. The DNA for the CDR3 is TGTGCCAGCAGTTACTCGCCTAGCGGGGATTACATCTCCTACAATGAGCAGTTCTTC. This translates into CASSYSPSGDYISYNEQFF.

The chain employs TRBV27 and TRBJ1-5, with unresolved D. This CDR3 comprises 16 residues. V gave up 5 bases and J gave up 0 bases, with 14 bases separating them. CDR1 is MNHEY and CDR2 is SMNVEV in the germline V gene (reference sequence). CDR3 coding DNA: TGTGCCAGCAGTCGCGTGGGCAGTTATAGCAATCAGCCCCAGCATTTT. This sequence encodes CASSRVGSYSNQPQHF.

V is TRBV5-6 and J is TRBJ1-2; 8 nucleotides line up with TRBD1. There are 16 residues in the CDR3. V dropped 0 bases and J dropped 6; count of bases not matched to a gene: 10. Germline CDR1 is SGHDT and CDR2 is YYEEEE. The CDR3 here is CASSLGTGRFANGYTF. CDR3 sequence (DNA): TGTGCCAGCAGCTTGGGGACAGGGAGGTTCGCAAATGGCTACACCTTC.

The chain has TRBV18 and TRBJ1-3, with D uncertain. V lost 3 bases and J 4 bases, leaving 16 bases between the germline ends. Germline CDR1 is KGHSH and CDR2 is LQKENI. The CDR3 consists of 16 residues. The CDR3 nucleotides are TGTGCCAGCTCACCCGGGATGCTAAGGTCCGGAAACACCATATATTTT. This gives the protein CASSPGMLRSGNTIYF. Filled out from reference TRBV18 and TRBJ1-3, the complete variable domain reads NAGVMQNPRHLVRRRGQEARLRCSPMKGHSHVYWYRQLPEEGLKFMVYLQKENIIDESGMPKERFSAEFPKEGPSILRIQQVVRGDSAAYFCASSPGMLRSGNTIYFGEGSWLTVV.

The chain recombines TRBV24-1 with TRBJ2-3; 14 bases align to TRBD2. The V and J ends lost 4 bases and 4 bases, in that order; junction bases with no gene match: 9. Per germline, CDR1 KGHDR and CDR2 SFDVKD. The CDR3 length is 18 residues. The CDR3 is CATSESGTSGGLSDTQYF. CDR3 DNA sequence: TGTGCCACCAGTGAGTCAGGGACTAGCGGGGGCTTATCAGATACGCAGTATTTT.

In this sample, this clone turned up a few times. V and J are TRBV24-1 and TRBJ1-2; 11 nucleotides line up with TRBD1. This CDR3 has 19 residues. CDR1 is KGHDR, CDR2 SFDVKD, per germline. The trim removed 3 bases at V and 2 bases at J, leaving 13 bases unmatched. In DNA, the CDR3 is TGTGCCACCAGTGATCCTCGGACAGGGGGCGCCTCCAGAAACTATGGCTACACCTTC. Protein product: CATSDPRTGGASRNYGYTF.

The DNA of the CDR3 is TGCGCCAGCAGCTTGGCACAGAACTATGGCTACACCTTC. Amino acids: CASSLAQNYGYTF. The genes are TRBV5-1 and TRBJ1-2; D remains unclear. Trimming took off 0 bases at V and 2 bases at J, with 5 bases between the two ends. This CDR3 has 13 amino acids. Germline lookup yields CDR1 SGHRS and CDR2 YFSETQ.

The J gene is TRBJ1-3, the V gene TRBV4-1; a possible D gene is TRBD1 (5 bases). The CDR3 consists of 18 residues. V lost 1 base, J lost 0 bases, and 16 bases lay in between. CDR1 and CDR2 from the germline V gene are MGHRA and YSYEKL. CDR3 nucleotide sequence: TGCGCCAGCAGCCAAGCTCAGGACACCACCACCTCTGGAAACACCATATATTTT. Encoded protein: CASSQAQDTTTSGNTIYF.

This clone appeared a few times. The genes are TRBV4-3 and TRBJ2-2; D might be TRBD1 (5 bases). Trimming removed 0 bases from V and 7 bases from J, with 12 bases in between. This CDR3 is built from 15 residues. Germline loops: CDR1 LGHNA, CDR2 YSLEER. The CDR3 loop is CASSQERTYGGELFF. The CDR3 region has the DNA TGCGCCAGCAGCCAAGAAAGGACATATGGCGGGGAGCTGTTTTTT.

The genes are TRBV7-2 and TRBJ2-3; 11 bases are a match to TRBD2. Trimming removed 4 bases from V and 7 bases from J; junction bases left unmatched: 10. The CDR3 spans 16 residues. The germline V gene has CDR1 SGHTA and CDR2 FQGNSA. CDR3 bases: TGTGCCAGCAGCTCTGGGGCTAGCGGGGGGATGTATACGCAGTATTTT. Its translation is CASSSGASGGMYTQYF.

The chain has TRBV29-1 and TRBJ1-5; 9 nucleotides agree with TRBD1. Germline CDR1 and CDR2: SQVTM and ANQGSEA. The CDR3 is 14 amino acids. Unmatched junction bases numbered 12, after V lost 2 bases and J lost 13 bases. CDR3 region: CSVEFSVGQGGQHF. CDR3 in DNA: TGCAGCGTTGAATTTAGCGTGGGACAGGGTGGTCAGCATTTT.

The rearrangement links TRBV4-3 to TRBJ1-3; tentative D call: TRBD1 (5 bases). The germline V and J ends were trimmed by 1 base and 2 bases, with 9 bases remaining between them. There are 15 residues in the CDR3. Germline CDR1 is LGHNA and CDR2 is YSLEER. CDR3 bases: TGCGCCAGCAGCCAAGTCGGCAGGGCTGGAAACACCATATATTTT. Its translation is CASSQVGRAGNTIYF.